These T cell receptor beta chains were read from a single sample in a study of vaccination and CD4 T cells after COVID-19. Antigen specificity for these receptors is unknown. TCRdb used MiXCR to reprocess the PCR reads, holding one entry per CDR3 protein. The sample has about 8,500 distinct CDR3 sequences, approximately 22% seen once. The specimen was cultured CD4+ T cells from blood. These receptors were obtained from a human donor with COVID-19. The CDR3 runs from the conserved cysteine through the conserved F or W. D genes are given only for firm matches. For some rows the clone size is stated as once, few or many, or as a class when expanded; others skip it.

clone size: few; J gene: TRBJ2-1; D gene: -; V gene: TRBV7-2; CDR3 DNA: TGTGCCAGCTTAAACCCGCGCGGCAATGAGCAGTTCTTC; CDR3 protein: CASLNPRGNEQFF
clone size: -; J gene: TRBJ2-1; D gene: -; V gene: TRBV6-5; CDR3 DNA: TGTGCCAGCAGTTACCGGGACAACTACAATGAGCAGTTCTTC; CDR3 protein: CASSYRDNYNEQFF
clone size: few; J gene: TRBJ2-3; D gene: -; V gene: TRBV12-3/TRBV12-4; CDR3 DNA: TGTGCCAGCATCCCCGAACCTAGCACAGATACGCAGTATTTT; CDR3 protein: CASIPEPSTDTQYF
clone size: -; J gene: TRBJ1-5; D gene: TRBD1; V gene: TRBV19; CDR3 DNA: TGTGCCAGTAGTACACGACAGGGAGGATTCTTGAGCAATCAGCCCCAGCATTTT; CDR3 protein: CASSTRQGGFLSNQPQHF
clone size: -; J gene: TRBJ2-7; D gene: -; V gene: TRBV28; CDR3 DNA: TGTGCCAGCAGGCCTAGCCTCTACGAGCAGTACTTC; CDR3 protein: CASRPSLYEQYF
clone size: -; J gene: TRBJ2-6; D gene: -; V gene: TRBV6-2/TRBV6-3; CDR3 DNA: TGTGCCAGCAGTTTCCGGGTCTCTGGGGCCAACGTCCTGACTTTC; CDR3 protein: CASSFRVSGANVLTF
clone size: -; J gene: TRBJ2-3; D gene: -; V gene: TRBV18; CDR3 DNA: TGTGCCAGCTCACCACCCGGAAAAGCAGATACGCAGTATTTT; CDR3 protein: CASSPPGKADTQYF
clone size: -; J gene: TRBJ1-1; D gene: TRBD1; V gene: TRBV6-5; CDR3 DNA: TGTGCCAGCAGTTTAGGGGGCGGTTCGAACACTGAAGCTTTCTTT; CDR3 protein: CASSLGGGSNTEAFF
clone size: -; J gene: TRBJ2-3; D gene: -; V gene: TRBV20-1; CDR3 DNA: TGCAGTGCTAGAGATCCGAAGGGGGGCCAAAATACGCAGTATTTT; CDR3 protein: CSARDPKGGQNTQYF
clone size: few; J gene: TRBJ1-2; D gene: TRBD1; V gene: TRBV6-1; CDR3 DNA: TGTGCCAGCAGTATCAACAGGGGGGCTAACTATGGCTACACCTTC; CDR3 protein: CASSINRGANYGYTF
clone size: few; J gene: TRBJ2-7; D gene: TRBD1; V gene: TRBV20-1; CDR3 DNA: TGCAGTGTCAGGCGGGACAGGGCGAACGAGCAGTACTTC; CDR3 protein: CSVRRDRANEQYF
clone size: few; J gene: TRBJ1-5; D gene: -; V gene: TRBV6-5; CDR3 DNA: TGTGCCAGCAGTTACGGGCGGAATAGCAATCAGCCCCAGCATTTT; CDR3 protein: CASSYGRNSNQPQHF
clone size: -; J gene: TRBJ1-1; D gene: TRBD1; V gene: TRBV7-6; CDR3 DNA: TGTGCCAGCACCCTAGACAGGGGCTCGGAAGCTTTCTTT; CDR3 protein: CASTLDRGSEAFF
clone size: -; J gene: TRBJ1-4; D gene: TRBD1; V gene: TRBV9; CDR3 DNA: TGTGCCAGCAGCGTTTCAGGGGGCCGTCTTGAGGAAAAACTGTTTTTT; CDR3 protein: CASSVSGGRLEEKLFF
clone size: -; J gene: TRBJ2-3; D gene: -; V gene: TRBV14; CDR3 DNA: TGTGCCAGCAGCCAACGGGGGCCCGGGGATACGCAGTATTTT; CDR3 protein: CASSQRGPGDTQYF
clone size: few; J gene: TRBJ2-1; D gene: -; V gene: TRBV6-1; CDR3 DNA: TGTGCCAGCAGCCGTACGGGCATCCCCTACAATGAGCAGTTCTTC; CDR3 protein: CASSRTGIPYNEQFF
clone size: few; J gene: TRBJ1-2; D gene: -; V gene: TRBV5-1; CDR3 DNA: TGCGCCAGCAGCTTGAATAACTATGGCTACACCTTC; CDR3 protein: CASSLNNYGYTF
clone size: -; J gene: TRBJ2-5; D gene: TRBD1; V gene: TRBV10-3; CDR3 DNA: TGTGCCATCAGTGTGGGGACAGGGGGCGGAGAGACCCAGTACTTC; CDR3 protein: CAISVGTGGGETQYF
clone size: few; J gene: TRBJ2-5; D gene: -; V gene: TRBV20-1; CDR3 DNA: TGCAGTGCTTGGTCAGAAGACCGAGGCGAGACCCAGTACTTC; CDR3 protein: CSAWSEDRGETQYF
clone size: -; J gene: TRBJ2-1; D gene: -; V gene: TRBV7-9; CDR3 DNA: TGTGCCAGCATCGAGGGGGTTTCGGAGAATGAGCAGTTCTTC; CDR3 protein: CASIEGVSENEQFF
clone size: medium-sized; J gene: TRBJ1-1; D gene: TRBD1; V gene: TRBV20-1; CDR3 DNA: TGCAGTGCTCCGTCCCGGGACAGGGGGCGAGGTACCGAAGCTTTCTTT; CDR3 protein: CSAPSRDRGRGTEAFF
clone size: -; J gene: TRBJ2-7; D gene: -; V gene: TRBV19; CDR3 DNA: TGTGCCAGTAGTCACAGGGTCTGGAGCTCCTACGAGCAGTACTTC; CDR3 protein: CASSHRVWSSYEQYF
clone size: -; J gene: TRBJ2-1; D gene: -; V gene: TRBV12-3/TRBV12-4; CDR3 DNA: TGTGCCAGCAGTTTAAATCGGGGGACTTCTCCAAACAATGAGCAGTTCTTC; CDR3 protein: CASSLNRGTSPNNEQFF